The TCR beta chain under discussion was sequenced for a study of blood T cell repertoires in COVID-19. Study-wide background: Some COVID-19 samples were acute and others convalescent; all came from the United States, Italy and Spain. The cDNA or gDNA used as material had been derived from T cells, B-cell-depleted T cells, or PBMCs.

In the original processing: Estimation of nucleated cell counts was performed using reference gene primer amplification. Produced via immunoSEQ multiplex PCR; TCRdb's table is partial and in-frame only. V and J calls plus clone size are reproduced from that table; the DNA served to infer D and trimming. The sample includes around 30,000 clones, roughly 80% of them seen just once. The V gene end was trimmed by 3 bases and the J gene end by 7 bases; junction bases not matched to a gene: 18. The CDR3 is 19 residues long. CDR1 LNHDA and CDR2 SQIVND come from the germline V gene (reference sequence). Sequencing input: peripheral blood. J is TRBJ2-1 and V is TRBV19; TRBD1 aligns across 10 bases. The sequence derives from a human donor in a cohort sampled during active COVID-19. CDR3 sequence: CASSIRAGQGVLVRNEQFF. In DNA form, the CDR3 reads TGTGCCAGTAGTATTAGAGCTGGACAGGGGGTTTTGGTAAGGAATGAGCAGTTCTTC.